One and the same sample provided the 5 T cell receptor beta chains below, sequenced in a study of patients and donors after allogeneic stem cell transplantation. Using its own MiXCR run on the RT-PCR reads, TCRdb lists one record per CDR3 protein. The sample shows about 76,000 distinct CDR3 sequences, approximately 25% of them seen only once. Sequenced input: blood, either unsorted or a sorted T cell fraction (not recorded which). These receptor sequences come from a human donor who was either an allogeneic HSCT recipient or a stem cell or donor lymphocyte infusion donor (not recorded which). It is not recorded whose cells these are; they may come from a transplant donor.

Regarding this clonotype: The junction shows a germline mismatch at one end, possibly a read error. The CDR3, as DNA: TGTGCTAGCAGCTTAGCGGCGGGAACCCTCTACAATGAGCAGTTCTTC. Encoded protein: CASSLAAGTLYNEQFF. The chain carries TRBV7-7 and TRBJ2-1, with D tentatively TRBD2 (6 bases). The CDR3 covers 16 residues. Germline CDR1 is SSHAT and CDR2 is FNYEAQ (reference sequence). The full variable domain, its missing parts supplied by reference TRBV7-7 and TRBJ2-1, is GAGVSQSPRYKVTKRGQDVTLRCDPISSHATLYWYQQALGQGPEFLTYFNYEAQPDKSGLPSDRFSAERPEGSISTLTIQRTEQRDSAMYRCASSLAAGTLYNEQFFGPGTRLTVL.

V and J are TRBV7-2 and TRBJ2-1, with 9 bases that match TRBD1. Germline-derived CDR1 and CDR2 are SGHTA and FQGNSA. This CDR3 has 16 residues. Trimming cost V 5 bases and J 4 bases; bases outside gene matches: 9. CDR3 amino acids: CASSPRRQGDYNEQFF. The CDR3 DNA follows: TGTGCCAGCAGCCCCAGGAGACAGGGGGATTACAATGAGCAGTTCTTC.

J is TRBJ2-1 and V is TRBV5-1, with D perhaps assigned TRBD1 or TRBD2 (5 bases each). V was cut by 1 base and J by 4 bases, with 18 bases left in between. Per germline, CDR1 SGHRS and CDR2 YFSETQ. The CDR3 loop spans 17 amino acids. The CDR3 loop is CASSLPPGTPKYNEQFF. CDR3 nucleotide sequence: TGCGCCAGCAGCTTGCCTCCCGGGACCCCCAAATACAATGAGCAGTTCTTC.

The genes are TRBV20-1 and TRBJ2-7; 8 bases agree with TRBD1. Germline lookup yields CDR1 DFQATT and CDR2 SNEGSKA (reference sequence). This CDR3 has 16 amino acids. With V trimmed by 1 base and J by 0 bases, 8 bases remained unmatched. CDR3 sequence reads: CSARAADRVHSYEQYF. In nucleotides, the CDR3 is TGCAGTGCTAGAGCCGCGGACAGGGTACACTCCTACGAGCAGTACTTC.

This CDR3 reads CASSQVLLAGEQFF. DNA for the CDR3: TGCGCCAGCAGCCAAGTGCTCCTAGCTGGTGAGCAGTTCTTC. The chain carries TRBV4-1 and TRBJ2-1; D possibly corresponds to TRBD2 (5 bases). Per the germline V gene, CDR1 is MGHRA and CDR2 is YSYEKL. This CDR3 has 14 residues. V was trimmed by 1 base and J by 9 bases, leaving 13 bases between them.